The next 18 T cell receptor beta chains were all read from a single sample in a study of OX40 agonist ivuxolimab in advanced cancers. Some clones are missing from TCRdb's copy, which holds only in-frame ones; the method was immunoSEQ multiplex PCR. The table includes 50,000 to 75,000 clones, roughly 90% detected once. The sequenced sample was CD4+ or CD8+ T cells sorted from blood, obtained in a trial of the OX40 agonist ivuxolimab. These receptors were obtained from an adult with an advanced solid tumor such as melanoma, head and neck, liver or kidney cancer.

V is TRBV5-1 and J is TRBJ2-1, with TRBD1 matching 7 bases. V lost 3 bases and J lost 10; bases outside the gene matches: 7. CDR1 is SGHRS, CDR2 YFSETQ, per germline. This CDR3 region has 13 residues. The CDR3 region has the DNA TGCGCCAGCAGCTGGGGACAGCTACAGGAGCAGTTCTTC. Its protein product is CASSWGQLQEQFF.

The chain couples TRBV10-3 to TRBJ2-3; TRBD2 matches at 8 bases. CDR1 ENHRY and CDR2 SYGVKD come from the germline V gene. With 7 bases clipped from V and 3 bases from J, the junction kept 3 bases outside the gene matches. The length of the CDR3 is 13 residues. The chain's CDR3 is CAITGGGTDTQYF. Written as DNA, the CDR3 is TGTGCCATCACCGGCGGGGGGACAGATACGCAGTATTTT.

DNA of the CDR3: TGTGCCTGGACGCGAATGGGAGGAACTGGCGAGCAGTACTTC. This translates into CAWTRMGGTGEQYF. V usage is TRBV30 and J usage is TRBJ2-7; D might be TRBD2 (6 bases). Trimming shortened V by 4 bases and J by 6 bases, and 19 bases separated the two germline ends. Germline CDR1 GTSNPN, CDR2 SVGIG (reference sequence). The CDR3 length is 14 residues. Using reference TRBV30 and TRBJ2-7 for the parts outside the CDR3, the full variable domain is SQTIHQWPATLVQPVGSPLSLECTVEGTSNPNLYWYRQAAGRGLQLLFYSVGIGQISSEVPQNLSASRPQDRQFILSSKKLLLSDSGFYLCAWTRMGGTGEQYFGPGTRLTVT.

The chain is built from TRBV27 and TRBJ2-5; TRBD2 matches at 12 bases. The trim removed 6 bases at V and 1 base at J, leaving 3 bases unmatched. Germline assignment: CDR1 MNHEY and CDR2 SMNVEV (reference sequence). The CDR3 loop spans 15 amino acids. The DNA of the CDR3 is TGTGCCAGCAGAACTAGCGGGGGGCCCCAAGAGACCCAGTACTTC. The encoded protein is CASRTSGGPQETQYF.

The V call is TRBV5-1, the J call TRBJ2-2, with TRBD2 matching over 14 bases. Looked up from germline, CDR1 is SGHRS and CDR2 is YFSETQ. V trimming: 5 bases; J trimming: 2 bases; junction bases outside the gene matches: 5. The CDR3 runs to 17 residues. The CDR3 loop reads CASRLTSGGANTGELFF. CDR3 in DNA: TGCGCCAGCAGGCTGACTAGCGGGGGGGCTAACACCGGGGAGCTGTTTTTT.

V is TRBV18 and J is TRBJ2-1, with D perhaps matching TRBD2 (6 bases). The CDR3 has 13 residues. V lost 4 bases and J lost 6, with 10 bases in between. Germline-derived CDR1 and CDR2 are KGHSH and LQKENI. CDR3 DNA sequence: TGTGCCAGCTCACGGGCAGCGGGCAATGAGCAGTTCTTC. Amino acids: CASSRAAGNEQFF.

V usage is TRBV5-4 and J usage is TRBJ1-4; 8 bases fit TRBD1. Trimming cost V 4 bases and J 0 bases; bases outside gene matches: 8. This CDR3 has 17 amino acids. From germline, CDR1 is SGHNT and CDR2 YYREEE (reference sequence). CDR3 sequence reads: CASSQEDRVATNEKLFF. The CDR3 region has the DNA TGTGCCAGCAGCCAAGAGGACAGGGTTGCAACTAATGAAAAACTGTTTTTT.

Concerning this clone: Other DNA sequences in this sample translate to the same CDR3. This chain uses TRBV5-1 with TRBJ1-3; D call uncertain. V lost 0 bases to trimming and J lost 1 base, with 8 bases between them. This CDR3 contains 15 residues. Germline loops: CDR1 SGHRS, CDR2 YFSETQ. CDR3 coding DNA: TGCGCCAGCAGCTTGGCGGGTTCTTCTGGAAACACCATATATTTT. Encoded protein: CASSLAGSSGNTIYF. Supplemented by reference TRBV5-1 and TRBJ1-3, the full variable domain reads KAGVTQTPRYLIKTRGQQVTLSCSPISGHRSVSWYQQTPGQGLQFLFEYFSETQRNKGNFPGRFSGRQFSNSRSEMNVSTLELGDSALYLCASSLAGSSGNTIYFGEGSWLTVV.

CDR3 DNA: TGTGCCAGCAGTGACAGGATTAATCAGCCCCAGCATTTT. As protein: CASSDRINQPQHF. V usage is TRBV6-5 and J usage is TRBJ1-5; D perhaps matches TRBD1 (6 bases). The CDR3 runs to 13 residues. The germline V gene encodes CDR1 MNHEY and CDR2 SVGAGI. Trimming took off 5 bases at V and 4 bases at J, with 9 bases between the two ends.

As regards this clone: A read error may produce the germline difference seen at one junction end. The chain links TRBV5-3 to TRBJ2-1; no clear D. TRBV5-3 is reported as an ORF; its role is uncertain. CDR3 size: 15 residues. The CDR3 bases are TGTGCCAGCAGCTTGACCCATGATCTCCACAATGAGCAGTTCTTC. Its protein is CASSLTHDLHNEQFF.

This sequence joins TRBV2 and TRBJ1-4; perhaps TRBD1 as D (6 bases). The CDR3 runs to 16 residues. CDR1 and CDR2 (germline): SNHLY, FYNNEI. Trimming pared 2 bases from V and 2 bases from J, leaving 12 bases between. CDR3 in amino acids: CASSESGARTNEKLFF. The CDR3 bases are TGTGCCAGCAGTGAATCGGGGGCGCGGACTAATGAAAAACTGTTTTTT.

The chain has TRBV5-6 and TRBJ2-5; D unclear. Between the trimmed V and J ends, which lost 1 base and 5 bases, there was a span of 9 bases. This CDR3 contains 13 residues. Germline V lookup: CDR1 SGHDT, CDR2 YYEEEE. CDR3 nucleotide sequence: TGTGCCAGCAGCTTGTATCAATCGGAGACCCAGTACTTC. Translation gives CASSLYQSETQYF.

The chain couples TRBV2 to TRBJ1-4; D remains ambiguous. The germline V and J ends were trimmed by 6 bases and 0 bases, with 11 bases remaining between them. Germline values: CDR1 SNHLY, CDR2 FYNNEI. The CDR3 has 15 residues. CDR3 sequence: CASRPPGATNEKLFF. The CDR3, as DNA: TGTGCCAGCAGGCCCCCGGGCGCAACTAATGAAAAACTGTTTTTT.

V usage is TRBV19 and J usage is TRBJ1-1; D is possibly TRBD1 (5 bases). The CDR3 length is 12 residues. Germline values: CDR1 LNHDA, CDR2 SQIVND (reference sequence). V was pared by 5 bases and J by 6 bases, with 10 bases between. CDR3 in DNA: TGTGCCAGTAGTGCTCAGGGACCTGAAGCTTTCTTT. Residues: CASSAQGPEAFF.

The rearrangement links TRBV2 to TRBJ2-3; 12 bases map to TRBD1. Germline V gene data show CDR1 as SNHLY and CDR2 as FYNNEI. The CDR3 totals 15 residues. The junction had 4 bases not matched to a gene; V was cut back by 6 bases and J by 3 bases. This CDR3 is CASRTGQGATDTQYF. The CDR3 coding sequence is TGTGCCAGCAGGACGGGACAGGGGGCAACAGATACGCAGTATTTT.

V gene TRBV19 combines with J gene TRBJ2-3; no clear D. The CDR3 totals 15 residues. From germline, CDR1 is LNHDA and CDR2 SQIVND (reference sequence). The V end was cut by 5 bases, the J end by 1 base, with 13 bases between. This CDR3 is CASSGISEGTDTQYF. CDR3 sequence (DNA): TGTGCCAGTAGTGGGATAAGTGAAGGCACAGATACGCAGTATTTT. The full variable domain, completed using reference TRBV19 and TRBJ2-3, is DGGITQSPKYLFRKEGQNVTLSCEQNLNHDAMYWYRQDPGQGLRLIYYSQIVNDFQKGDIAEGYSVSREKKESFPLTVTSAQKNPTAFYLCASSGISEGTDTQYFGPGTRLTVL.

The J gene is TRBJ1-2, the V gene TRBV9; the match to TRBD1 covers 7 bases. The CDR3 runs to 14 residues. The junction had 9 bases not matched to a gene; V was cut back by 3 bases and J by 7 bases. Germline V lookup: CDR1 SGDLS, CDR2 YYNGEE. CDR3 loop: CASSAKTGPLGYTF. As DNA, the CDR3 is TGTGCCAGCAGCGCTAAGACAGGGCCGCTTGGCTACACCTTC. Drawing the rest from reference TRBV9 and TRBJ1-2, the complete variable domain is DSGVTQTPKHLITATGQRVTLRCSPRSGDLSVYWYQQSLDQGLQFLIQYYNGEERAKGNILERFSAQQFPDLHSELNLSSLELGDSALYFCASSAKTGPLGYTFGSGTRLTVV.

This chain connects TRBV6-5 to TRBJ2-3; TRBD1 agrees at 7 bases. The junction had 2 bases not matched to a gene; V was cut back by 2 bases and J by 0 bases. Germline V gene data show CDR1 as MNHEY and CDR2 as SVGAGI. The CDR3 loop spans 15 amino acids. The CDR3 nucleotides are TGTGCCAGCAGTTACAGGGACAGTAGCACAGATACGCAGTATTTT. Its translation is CASSYRDSSTDTQYF.